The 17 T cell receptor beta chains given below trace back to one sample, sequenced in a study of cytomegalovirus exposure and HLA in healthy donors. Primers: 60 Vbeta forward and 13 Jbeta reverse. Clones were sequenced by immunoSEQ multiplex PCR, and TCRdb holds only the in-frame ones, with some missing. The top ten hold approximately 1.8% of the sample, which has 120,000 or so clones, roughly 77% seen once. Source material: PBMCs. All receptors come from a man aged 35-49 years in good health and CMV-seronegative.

This CDR3 is CASSWGRGNTEAFF. For the CDR3, the DNA is TGTGCCAGCAGTTGGGGGCGAGGGAACACTGAAGCTTTCTTT. The rearrangement links TRBV27 to TRBJ1-1; a weak D match, TRBD1 (6 bases). This CDR3 spans 14 amino acids. Trimming stripped 4 bases from V and 1 base from J, with 10 bases between. Germline V gene sequence: CDR1 MNHEY, CDR2 SMNVEV (reference sequence).

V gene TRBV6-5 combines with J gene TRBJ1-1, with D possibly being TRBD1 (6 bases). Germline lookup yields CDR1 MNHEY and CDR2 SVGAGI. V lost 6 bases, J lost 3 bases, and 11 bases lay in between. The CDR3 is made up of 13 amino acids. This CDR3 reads CASSPYRDTEAFF. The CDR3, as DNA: TGTGCCAGCAGCCCTTACAGGGACACTGAAGCTTTCTTT.

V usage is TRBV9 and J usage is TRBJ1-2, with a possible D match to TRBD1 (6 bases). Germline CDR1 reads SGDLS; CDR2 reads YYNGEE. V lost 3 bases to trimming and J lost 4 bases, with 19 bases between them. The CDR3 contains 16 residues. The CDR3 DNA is TGTGCCAGCAGCGCCGGACAGACCTTCGTCAGCTATGGCTACACCTTC. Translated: CASSAGQTFVSYGYTF. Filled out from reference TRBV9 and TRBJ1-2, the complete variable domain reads DSGVTQTPKHLITATGQRVTLRCSPRSGDLSVYWYQQSLDQGLQFLIQYYNGEERAKGNILERFSAQQFPDLHSELNLSSLELGDSALYFCASSAGQTFVSYGYTFGSGTRLTVV.

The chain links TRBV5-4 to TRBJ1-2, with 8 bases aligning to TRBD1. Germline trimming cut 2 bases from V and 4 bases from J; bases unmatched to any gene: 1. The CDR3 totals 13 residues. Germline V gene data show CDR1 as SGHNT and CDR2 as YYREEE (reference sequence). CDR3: CASSFTGGYGYTF. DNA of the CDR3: TGTGCCAGCAGCTTTACAGGGGGCTATGGCTACACCTTC.

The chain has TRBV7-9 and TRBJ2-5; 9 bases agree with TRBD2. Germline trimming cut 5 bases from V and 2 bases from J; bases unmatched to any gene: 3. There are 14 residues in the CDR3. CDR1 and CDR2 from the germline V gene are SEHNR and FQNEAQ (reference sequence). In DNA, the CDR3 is TGTGCCAGCAGCCTTAGCGGGAGTCAAGAGACCCAGTACTTC. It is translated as CASSLSGSQETQYF.

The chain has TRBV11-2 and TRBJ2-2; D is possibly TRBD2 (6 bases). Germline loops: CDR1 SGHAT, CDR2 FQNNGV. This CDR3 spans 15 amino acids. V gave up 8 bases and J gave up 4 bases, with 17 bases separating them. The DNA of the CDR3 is TGTGCCAGCGGCCCCGGGACTCACGGCACCGGGGAGCTGTTTTTT. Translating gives CASGPGTHGTGELFF.

CDR3 bases: TGTGCCAGCAGCCTCGACAGGCCCTACCAAGAGACCCAGTACTTC. It translates to CASSLDRPYQETQYF. The chain employs TRBV7-6 and TRBJ2-5; TRBD1 might be the D (6 bases). Deletions cut 5 bases from V and 0 bases from J, with 13 bases between. CDR3 length equals 15 residues. The germline CDR1 and CDR2 sequences are SGHVS and FNYEAQ.

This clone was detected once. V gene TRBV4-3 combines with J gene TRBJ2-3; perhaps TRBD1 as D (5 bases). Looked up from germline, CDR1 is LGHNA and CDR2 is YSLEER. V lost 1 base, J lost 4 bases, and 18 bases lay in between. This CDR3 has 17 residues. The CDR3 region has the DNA TGCGCCAGCAGCCAAGGTCTTGGGGCCGGGCAAGCAGATACGCAGTATTTT. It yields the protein CASSQGLGAGQADTQYF.

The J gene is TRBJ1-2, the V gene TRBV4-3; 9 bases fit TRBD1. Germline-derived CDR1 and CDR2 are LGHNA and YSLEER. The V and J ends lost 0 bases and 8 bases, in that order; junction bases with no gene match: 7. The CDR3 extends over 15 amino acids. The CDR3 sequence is CASSQDPGQGGGYTF. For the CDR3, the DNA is TGCGCCAGCAGCCAAGACCCGGGACAGGGTGGCGGCTACACCTTC.

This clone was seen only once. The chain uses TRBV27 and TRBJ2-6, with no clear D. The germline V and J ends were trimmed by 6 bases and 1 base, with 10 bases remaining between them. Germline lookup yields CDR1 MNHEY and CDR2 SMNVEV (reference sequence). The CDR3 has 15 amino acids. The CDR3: CASSRRVSGANVLTF. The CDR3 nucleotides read TGTGCCAGCAGCCGCCGGGTTTCTGGGGCCAACGTCCTGACTTTC.

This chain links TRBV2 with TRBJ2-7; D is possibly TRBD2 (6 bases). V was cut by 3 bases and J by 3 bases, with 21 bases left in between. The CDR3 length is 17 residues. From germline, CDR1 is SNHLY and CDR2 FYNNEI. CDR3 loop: CASSDPKATSFVYEQYF. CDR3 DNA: TGTGCCAGCAGTGACCCCAAGGCTACTAGCTTCGTCTACGAGCAGTACTTC. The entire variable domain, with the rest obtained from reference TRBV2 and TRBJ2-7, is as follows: EPEVTQTPSHQVTQMGQEVILRCVPISNHLYFYWYRQILGQKVEFLVSFYNNEISEKSEIFDDQFSVERPDGSNFTLKIRSTKLEDSAMYFCASSDPKATSFVYEQYFGPGTRLTVT.

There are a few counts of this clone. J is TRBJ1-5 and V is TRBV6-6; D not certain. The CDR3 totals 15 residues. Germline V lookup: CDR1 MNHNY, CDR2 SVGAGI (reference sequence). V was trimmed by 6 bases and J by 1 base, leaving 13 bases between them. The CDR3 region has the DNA TGTGCCAGCAGACCTTACAGACACAGCAATCAGCCCCAGCATTTT. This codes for CASRPYRHSNQPQHF.

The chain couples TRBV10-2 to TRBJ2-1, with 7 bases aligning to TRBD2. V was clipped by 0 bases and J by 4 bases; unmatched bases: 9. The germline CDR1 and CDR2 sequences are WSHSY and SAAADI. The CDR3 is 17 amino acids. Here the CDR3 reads CASSESSGLQPYNEQFF. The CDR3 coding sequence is TGCGCCAGCAGTGAGTCGTCGGGACTACAGCCTTACAATGAGCAGTTCTTC.

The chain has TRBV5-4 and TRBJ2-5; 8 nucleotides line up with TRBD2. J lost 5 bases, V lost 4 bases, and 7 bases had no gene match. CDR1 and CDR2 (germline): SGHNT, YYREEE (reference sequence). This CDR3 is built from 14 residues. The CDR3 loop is CASSLTSEGETQYF. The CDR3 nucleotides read TGTGCCAGCAGCCTGACTAGCGAGGGTGAGACCCAGTACTTC.

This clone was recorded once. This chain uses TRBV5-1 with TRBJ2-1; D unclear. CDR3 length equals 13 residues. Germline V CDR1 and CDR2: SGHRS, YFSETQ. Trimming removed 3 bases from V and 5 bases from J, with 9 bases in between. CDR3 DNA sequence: TGCGCCAGCAGCTCGACACCGAACAATGAGCAGTTCTTC. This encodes CASSSTPNNEQFF.

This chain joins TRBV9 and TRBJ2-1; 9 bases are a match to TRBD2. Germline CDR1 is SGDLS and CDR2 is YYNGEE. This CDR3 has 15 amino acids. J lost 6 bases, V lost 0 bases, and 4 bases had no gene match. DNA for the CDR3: TGTGCCAGCAGCGTAGTTGGGCGGGGGGGCAATGAGCAGTTCTTC. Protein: CASSVVGRGGNEQFF. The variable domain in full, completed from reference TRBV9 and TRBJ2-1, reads DSGVTQTPKHLITATGQRVTLRCSPRSGDLSVYWYQQSLDQGLQFLIQYYNGEERAKGNILERFSAQQFPDLHSELNLSSLELGDSALYFCASSVVGRGGNEQFFGPGTRLTVL.

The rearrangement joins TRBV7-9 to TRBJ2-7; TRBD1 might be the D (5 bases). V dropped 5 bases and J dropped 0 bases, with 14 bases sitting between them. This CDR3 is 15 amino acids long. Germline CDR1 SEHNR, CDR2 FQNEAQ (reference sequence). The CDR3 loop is CASSPEQALSYEQYF. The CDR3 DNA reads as TGTGCCAGCAGCCCGGAACAGGCCCTCTCCTACGAGCAGTACTTC.